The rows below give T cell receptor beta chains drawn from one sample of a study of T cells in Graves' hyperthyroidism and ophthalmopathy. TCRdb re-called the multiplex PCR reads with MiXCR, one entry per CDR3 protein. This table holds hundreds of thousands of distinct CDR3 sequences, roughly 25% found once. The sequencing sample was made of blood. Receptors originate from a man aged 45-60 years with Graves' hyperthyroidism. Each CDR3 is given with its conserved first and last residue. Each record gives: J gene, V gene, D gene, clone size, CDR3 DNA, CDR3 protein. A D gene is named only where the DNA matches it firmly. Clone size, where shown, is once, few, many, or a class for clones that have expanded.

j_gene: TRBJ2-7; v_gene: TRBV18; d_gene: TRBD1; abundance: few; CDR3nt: TGTGCCAGCTCACGCTATCAACAGGGGGAAACCTACGAGCAGTACTTC; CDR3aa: CASSRYQQGETYEQYF
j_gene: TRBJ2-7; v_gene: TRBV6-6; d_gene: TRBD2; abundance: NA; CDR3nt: TGTGCCAGCAGTTACGGAGCGGGAGCCGCCTACGAGCAGTACTTC; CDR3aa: CASSYGAGAAYEQYF
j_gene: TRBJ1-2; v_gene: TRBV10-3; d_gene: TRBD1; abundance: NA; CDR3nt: TGTGCCATCAGTGAGCCGGGACAGATTAGCTATGGCTACACCTTC; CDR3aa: CAISEPGQISYGYTF
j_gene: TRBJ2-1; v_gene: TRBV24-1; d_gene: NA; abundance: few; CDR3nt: TGTGCCACCAGTGATTTGATTCCGGGAAGCTCCTACAATGAGCAGTTCTTC; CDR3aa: CATSDLIPGSSYNEQFF
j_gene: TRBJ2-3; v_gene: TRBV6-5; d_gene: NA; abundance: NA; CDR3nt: TGTGCCAGCAGTTACTCCGGGTCCCTCTTCACAGATACGCAGTATTTT; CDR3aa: CASSYSGSLFTDTQYF
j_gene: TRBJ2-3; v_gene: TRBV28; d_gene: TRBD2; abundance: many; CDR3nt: TGTGCCAGCAGTTTAAACCCTAGCGGGTTCGGCACAGATACGCAGTATTTT; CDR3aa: CASSLNPSGFGTDTQYF
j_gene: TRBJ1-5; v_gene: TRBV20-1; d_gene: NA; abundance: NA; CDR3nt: TGCAGTGCCGGGGGGGGCACCCGTCAGCCCCAGCATTTT; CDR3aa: CSAGGGTRQPQHF
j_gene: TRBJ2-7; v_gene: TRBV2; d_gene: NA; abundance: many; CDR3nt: TGTGCCAGCAGCCACAGGGATAAATCCTACGAGCAGTACTTC; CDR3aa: CASSHRDKSYEQYF
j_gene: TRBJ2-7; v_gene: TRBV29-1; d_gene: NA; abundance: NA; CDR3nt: TGCAGCGTTGTACCAGCGGAGGGGACCTACGAGCAGTACTTC; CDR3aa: CSVVPAEGTYEQYF
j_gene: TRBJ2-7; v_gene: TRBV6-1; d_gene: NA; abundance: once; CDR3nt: TGTGCCAGCAGTGAAGGCTTACAGGGTTACGAGCAGTACTTC; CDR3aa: CASSEGLQGYEQYF
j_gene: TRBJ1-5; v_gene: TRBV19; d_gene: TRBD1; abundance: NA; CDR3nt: TGTGCCAGTAGAGGGAACAGGGGGCTAGATAGCAATCAGCCCCAGCATTTT; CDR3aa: CASRGNRGLDSNQPQHF
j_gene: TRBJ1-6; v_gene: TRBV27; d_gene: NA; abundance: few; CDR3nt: TGTGCCAGCAGTTTATCAGGGGGAATTTCACCCCTCCACTTT; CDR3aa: CASSLSGGISPLHF
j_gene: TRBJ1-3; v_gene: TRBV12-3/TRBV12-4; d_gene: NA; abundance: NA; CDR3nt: TGTGCCAGCAGTATGTCGGGACTGACAATCTCTGGAAACACCATATATTTT; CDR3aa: CASSMSGLTISGNTIYF
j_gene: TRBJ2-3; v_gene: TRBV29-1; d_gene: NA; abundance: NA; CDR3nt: TGCAGCGTCCGCGGGCTAGGAGAGGTAGGGGCTAGCACAGATACGCAGTATTTT; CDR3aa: CSVRGLGEVGASTDTQYF
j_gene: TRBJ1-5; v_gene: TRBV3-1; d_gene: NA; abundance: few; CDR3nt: TGTGCCAGCAGCCAGACAGCACTCAATCAGCCCCAGCATTTT; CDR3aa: CASSQTALNQPQHF
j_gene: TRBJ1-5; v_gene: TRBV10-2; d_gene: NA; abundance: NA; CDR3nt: TGCGCCAGCAGTGAGTCTCTGACGGGGGCAGGCAATCAGCCCCAGCATTTT; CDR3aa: CASSESLTGAGNQPQHF
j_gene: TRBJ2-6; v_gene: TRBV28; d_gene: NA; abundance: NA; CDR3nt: TGTGCCAGCAGTATTGGCTCATCTGGGGCCAACGTCCTGACTTTC; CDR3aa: CASSIGSSGANVLTF
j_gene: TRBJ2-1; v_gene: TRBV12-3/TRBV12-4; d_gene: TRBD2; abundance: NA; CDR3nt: TGTGCCAGCAGTTTAGTTGGACTAGCAGTCAATGAGCAGTTCTTC; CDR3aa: CASSLVGLAVNEQFF
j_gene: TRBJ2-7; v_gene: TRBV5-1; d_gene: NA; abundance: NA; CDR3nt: TGCGCCAGCAGCTTGGACGGGCCCAGTCGAGACGAGCAGTACTTC; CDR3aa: CASSLDGPSRDEQYF
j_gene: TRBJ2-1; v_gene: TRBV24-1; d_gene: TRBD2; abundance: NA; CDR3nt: TGTGCCACCAGTGAGCCGGGATTAAATAGCGGGAGCTCCTACAATGAGCAGTTCTTC; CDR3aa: CATSEPGLNSGSSYNEQFF
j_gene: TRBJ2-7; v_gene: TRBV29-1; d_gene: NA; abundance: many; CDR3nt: TGCAGCGTGGGGCGGGCCGGAGACGAGCAGTACTTC; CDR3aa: CSVGRAGDEQYF
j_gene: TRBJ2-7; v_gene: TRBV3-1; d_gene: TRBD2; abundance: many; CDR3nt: TGTGCCAGCAGCCGATCGGGCGGGAGGGACGAGCAGTACTTC; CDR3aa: CASSRSGGRDEQYF
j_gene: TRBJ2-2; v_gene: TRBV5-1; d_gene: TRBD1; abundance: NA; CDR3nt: TGCGCCAGCAGCTTGGCCCGATGGGGACAGGGGGCGCGGCGGGAGACCGGGGAGCTGTTTTTT; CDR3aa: CASSLARWGQGARRETGELFF
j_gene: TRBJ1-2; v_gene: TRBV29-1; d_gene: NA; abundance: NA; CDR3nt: TGCAGCGTTGAGCAGGGCGGTTACACCTTC; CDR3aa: CSVEQGGYTF
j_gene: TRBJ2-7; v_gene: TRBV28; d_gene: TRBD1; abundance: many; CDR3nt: TGTGCCAGCAGTCCCATAGGGGGCCCCTCCTACGAGCAGTACTTC; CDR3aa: CASSPIGGPSYEQYF
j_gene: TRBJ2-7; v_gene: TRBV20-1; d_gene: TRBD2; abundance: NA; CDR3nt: TGCAGTGCTAGATCTACGTTGGCGGGAGGGACCTACGAGCAGTACTTC; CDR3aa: CSARSTLAGGTYEQYF
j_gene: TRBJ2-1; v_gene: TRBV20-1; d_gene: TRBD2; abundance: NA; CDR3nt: TGCAGTGCTAGGGGACTAGCGGGAGAAGAGAGGCTTGAGCAGTTCTTC; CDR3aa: CSARGLAGEERLEQFF
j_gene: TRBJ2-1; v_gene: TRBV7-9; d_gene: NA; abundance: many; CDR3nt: TGTGCCAGCAGCTTAGGGCACAATGAGCAGTTCTTC; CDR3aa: CASSLGHNEQFF
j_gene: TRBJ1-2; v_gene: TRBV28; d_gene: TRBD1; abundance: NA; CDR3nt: TGTGCCAGCAGTTCACCGGGACAGCCAAACTATGGCTACACCTTC; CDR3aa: CASSSPGQPNYGYTF
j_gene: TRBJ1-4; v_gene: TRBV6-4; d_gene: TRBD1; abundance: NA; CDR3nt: TGTGCCAGCAGTTACCAGGGGGACAGGGCCGAAAAACTGTTTTTT; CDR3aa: CASSYQGDRAEKLFF
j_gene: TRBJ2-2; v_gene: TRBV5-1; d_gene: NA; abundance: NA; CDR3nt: TGCGCCAGCAGCTTGTCTTTTCAGGGATCCACCGGGGAGCTGTTTTTT; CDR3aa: CASSLSFQGSTGELFF
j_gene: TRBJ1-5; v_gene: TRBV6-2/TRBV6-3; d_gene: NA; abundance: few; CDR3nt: TGTGCCAGCAGTTGGGTGGATCAGCCCCAGCATTTT; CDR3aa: CASSWVDQPQHF
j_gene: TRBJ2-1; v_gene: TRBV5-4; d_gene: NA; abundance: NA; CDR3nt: TGTGCCAGCAGCCCAAGAGAGACGTATTACAATGAGCAGTTCTTC; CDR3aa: CASSPRETYYNEQFF
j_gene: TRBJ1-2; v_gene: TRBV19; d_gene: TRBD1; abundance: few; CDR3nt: TGTGCCAGTAGTGCATGGGGACAGGGGGATGGCTACACCTTC; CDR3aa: CASSAWGQGDGYTF
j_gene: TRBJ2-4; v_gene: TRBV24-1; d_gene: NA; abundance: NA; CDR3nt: TGTGCCACCAGTGAAGGTGGGAAAGCCAAAAACATTCAGTACTTC; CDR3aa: CATSEGGKAKNIQYF
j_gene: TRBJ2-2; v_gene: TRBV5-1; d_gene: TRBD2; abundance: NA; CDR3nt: TGCGCCAGCAGCTGGGACTATGTATCGGGAGACACCGGGGAGCTGTTTTTT; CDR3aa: CASSWDYVSGDTGELFF
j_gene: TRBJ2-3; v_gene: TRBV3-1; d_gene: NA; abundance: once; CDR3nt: TGTGCCAGCAGCGAAGATGGCGGAGCTTTTGATACGCAGTATTTT; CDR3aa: CASSEDGGAFDTQYF
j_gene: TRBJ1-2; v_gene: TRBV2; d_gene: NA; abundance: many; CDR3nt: TGTGCCAGCAGTGATCGGGTCCCAAGGTATGGCTACACCTTC; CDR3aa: CASSDRVPRYGYTF
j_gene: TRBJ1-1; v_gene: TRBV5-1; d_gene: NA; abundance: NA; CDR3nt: TGCGCCAGCAGCTTATCCTCAGCGAACACTGAAGCTTTCTTT; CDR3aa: CASSLSSANTEAFF
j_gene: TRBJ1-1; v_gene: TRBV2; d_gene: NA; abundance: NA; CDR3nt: TGTGCCAGCAGACAACAGTATATGAACACTGAAGCTTTCTTT; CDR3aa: CASRQQYMNTEAFF